This T cell receptor beta chain was identified during a study of cytomegalovirus exposure and HLA in healthy donors. For the study at large: An analysis done earlier identified 95 million to 140 million unique TCR beta sequences from approximately 200 million T cells. Regarding the study as a whole: Cytomegalovirus association was listed for around 180 TCR beta chains. Most TCR beta V segments were productive about 87% or about 30% of the time in an earlier analysis. Most sequenced TCRs were rare (though some public TCRs occurred in many donors).

Germline V gene sequence: CDR1 SGHDN, CDR2 FVKESK. This CDR3 region has 13 residues. Trimming stripped 0 bases from V and 3 bases from J, with 6 bases between. Points on this clone: The antigen remains undetermined.

Both 60 Vbeta primers and 13 Jbeta primers went into the PCR. Method: immunoSEQ multiplex PCR; TCRdb's copy keeps in-frame clones and lacks some. The data contain 150,000 to 200,000 clones, approximately 86% of them singletons. This sequence originates from a boy aged 2 to 10 in good health and CMV-seronegative. V usage is TRBV14 and J usage is TRBJ2-7; D not resolved. Input material: PBMCs. The CDR3, as DNA: TGTGCCAGCAGCCAAGATGCCAGCTACGAGCAGTACTTC. Residues: CASSQDASYEQYF. The full variable domain, completed using reference TRBV14 and TRBJ2-7, is EAGVTQFPSHSVIEKGQTVTLRCDPISGHDNLYWYRRVMGKEIKFLLHFVKESKQDESGMPNNRFLAERTGGTYSTLKVQPAELEDSGVYFCASSQDASYEQYFGPGTRLTVT.